This TCR beta chain came from a study of read filtering for tumor transcriptome and immune sequencing. Overall study context: After DNase treatment, RNA was made into whole-transcriptome libraries. TCR-mapped reads were about 4.05 to 10.27 million with IR-seq versus roughly 75 to 1,400 with RNA-seq.

Germline-derived CDR1 and CDR2 are SQVTM and ANQGSEA. The CDR3 sequence is 13 residues long. Molecular barcoded adaptors covering alpha/delta and beta/gamma chains were used on roughly 400 ng RNA. TCRdb used MiXCR to reprocess the reads, holding one entry per CDR3 protein. This sample has approximately 93,000 distinct CDR3 sequences; 20% to 25% occur once, and the top ten carry approximately 10%. In this sample, this clonotype turned up a few times. Its target is not known. Notes on the study in general: Single-read clonotypes: roughly four fifths of IR-seq clonotypes (about 3.5% of reads), around three quarters of RNA-seq clonotypes (roughly 49% of reads). Even smaller IR-seq throughput identified most shared clonotypes.

The rearrangement uses TRBV29-1 and TRBJ2-3; a possible D gene is TRBD1 (6 bases). The sample comprised a population of CD138-negative cells sorted from bone marrow. The TCR originated in a donor at least 40 years old with multiple myeloma. This CDR3 is CGLVLGAGDTQYF. In DNA, the CDR3 is TGCGGCCTGGTATTGGGGGCCGGAGATACGCAGTATTTT.